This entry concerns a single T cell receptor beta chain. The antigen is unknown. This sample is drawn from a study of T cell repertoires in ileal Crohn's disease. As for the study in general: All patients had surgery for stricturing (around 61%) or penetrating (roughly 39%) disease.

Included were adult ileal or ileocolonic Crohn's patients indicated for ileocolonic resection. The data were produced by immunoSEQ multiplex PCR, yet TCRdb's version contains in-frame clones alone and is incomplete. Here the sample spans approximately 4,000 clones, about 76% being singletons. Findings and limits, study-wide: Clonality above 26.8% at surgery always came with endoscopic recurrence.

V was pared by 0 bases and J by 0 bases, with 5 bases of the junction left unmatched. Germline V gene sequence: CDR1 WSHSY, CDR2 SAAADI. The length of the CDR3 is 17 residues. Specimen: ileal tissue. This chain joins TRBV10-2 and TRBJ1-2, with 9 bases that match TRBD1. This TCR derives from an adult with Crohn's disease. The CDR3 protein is CASSESGQGFTNYGYTF. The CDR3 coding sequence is TGCGCCAGCAGTGAGTCGGGACAGGGATTCACTAACTATGGCTACACCTTC.